The 14 T cell receptor beta chains presented below share a single source sample, sequenced in a study of CD8 T cells in ankylosing spondylitis (dated by TCRdb to the late 2010s). The research as a whole found: A TCR beta motif made up of several highly homologous amino acid variants appeared to be characteristic of blood from ankylosing spondylitis patients.

Receptor libraries were prepared by 5' RACE. TCRdb lists the instrument as Illumina HiSeq 2500. TCRdb reanalyzed the raw reads on its own, using fastp at Q25 for trimming and MiXCR for clone calling, and kept in-frame beta chains. Rows with a matching CDR3 protein are joined into one entry that keeps the most common DNA and genes. The sample yields 350,000 or so distinct CDR3 sequences; around 8% were counted once. The ten largest clones represent approximately 15% of the sample. No antigen is known for these receptors. The sample consisted of blood, either unsorted or a sorted T cell fraction (not recorded which). These receptors came from a male donor with ankylosing spondylitis.

This clonotype was seen a few times. In nucleotides, the CDR3 is TGTGCCAGCAGACGACAGGGTGCAGATACGCAGTATTTT. As protein: CASRRQGADTQYF. The gene calls are TRBV6-6 and TRBJ2-3; 7 bases map to TRBD1. The CDR3 has 13 residues. The germline CDR1 and CDR2 sequences are MNHNY and SVGAGI (reference sequence). The V and J ends lost 6 bases and 4 bases, in that order; junction bases with no gene match: 4.

The chain recombines TRBV11-1 with TRBJ2-7; TRBD2 matches at 8 bases. Per germline, CDR1 SGHAT and CDR2 FQDESV (reference sequence). CDR3 length: 18 residues. V lost 7 bases to trimming and J lost 5 bases; unmatched junction nucleotides: 22. CDR3 in DNA: TGTGCCAGCATGTCTTACCCTGAGAAGCGGGAGAAGTGGGACGAGCAGTACTTC. This encodes CASMSYPEKREKWDEQYF.

The CDR3: CASSELGGSSETQYF. The CDR3 DNA reads as TGTGCCAGCAGCGAGCTGGGGGGATCCTCAGAGACCCAGTACTTC. V gene TRBV9 combines with J gene TRBJ2-5, with TRBD2 as a possible D gene (6 bases). V lost 3 bases to trimming and J lost 4 bases, with 16 bases between them. Looked up from germline, CDR1 is SGDLS and CDR2 is YYNGEE. The CDR3 has 15 residues.

The chain links TRBV5-1 to TRBJ2-1; TRBD1 aligns across 9 bases. Germline assignment: CDR1 SGHRS and CDR2 YFSETQ. Trimming removed 4 bases from V and 9 bases from J; junction bases left unmatched: 8. The CDR3 is 14 residues long. The CDR3 is CASSTTGGVFEQFF. CDR3 nucleotides: TGCGCCAGCAGCACAACAGGGGGCGTCTTTGAGCAGTTCTTC.

This clonotype was detected many times. CDR3 region: CASSVGGNSYNEQFF. The CDR3, as DNA: TGTGCCAGCAGCGTAGGGGGAAACTCCTACAATGAGCAGTTCTTC. V usage is TRBV9 and J usage is TRBJ2-1; no definite D call. The length of the CDR3 is 15 residues. CDR1 and CDR2 from the germline V gene are SGDLS and YYNGEE. The ends were cut back, 0 bases at V and 0 bases at J, with 7 bases in the middle.

This clonotype was detected ten times or more. The DNA of the CDR3 is TGTGCCAGCAGTTACTCTTTCAGAGCGAACACTGAAGCTTTCTTT. Protein product: CASSYSFRANTEAFF. The rearrangement joins TRBV6-5 to TRBJ1-1; D gene unclear. Per germline, CDR1 MNHEY and CDR2 SVGAGI. There are 15 residues in the CDR3. V was shortened by 0 bases and J by 1 base, with 9 bases between the two germline ends.

This clonotype was observed a few times. The rearrangement uses TRBV28 and TRBJ1-2; 7 bases match TRBD1. V trimming: 4 bases; J trimming: 1 base; junction bases outside the gene matches: 6. Germline CDR1 reads MDHEN; CDR2 reads SYDVKM. This CDR3 has 15 amino acids. CDR3 sequence (DNA): TGTGCCAGCAGTTCTTCAGGGGGAGGTAACTATGGCTACACCTTC. It yields the protein CASSSSGGGNYGYTF.

This clonotype came up a few times. V is TRBV20-1 and J is TRBJ1-1; possible D gene TRBD1, 6 bases. Germline CDR1 and CDR2: DFQATT and SNEGSKA (reference sequence). V lost 3 bases and J lost 6, with 20 bases in between. This CDR3 has 15 amino acids. The CDR3 bases are TGCAGTGCTAGGCAATATCGGGACACTTATCCTGAAGCTTTCTTT. Residues: CSARQYRDTYPEAFF.

The rearrangement links TRBV3-1 to TRBJ2-7; 10 bases map to TRBD2. CDR1 is LGHDT, CDR2 YNNKEL, per germline (reference sequence). J lost 2 bases, V lost 3 bases, and 7 bases had no gene match. This CDR3 has 16 amino acids. The CDR3 sequence is CASSQPGLATPYEQYF. CDR3 nucleotide sequence: TGTGCCAGCAGCCAGCCGGGACTAGCGACGCCCTACGAGCAGTACTTC.

This clonotype has at least ten counts. The rearrangement links TRBV20-1 to TRBJ2-3, with D unresolved. This CDR3 has 16 amino acids. The germline V and J ends were trimmed by 2 bases and 2 bases, with 17 bases remaining between them. From germline, CDR1 is DFQATT and CDR2 SNEGSKA (reference sequence). CDR3 sequence reads: CSARSRPALSTDTQYF. The CDR3 nucleotides are TGCAGTGCTAGATCCCGCCCTGCACTTTCCACAGATACGCAGTATTTT.

This clonotype showed up just a few times. The rearrangement joins TRBV5-1 to TRBJ2-3; D gene uncertain. The V gene lost 2 bases and the J gene lost 2 bases, with 18 bases spanning the gap. Germline CDR1 reads SGHRS; CDR2 reads YFSETQ. This CDR3 is built from 17 residues. DNA for the CDR3: TGCGCCAGCAGCTTACTCTCTGCTCCCGGATTCACAGATACGCAGTATTTT. This translates into CASSLLSAPGFTDTQYF. Full variable domain (outside the CDR3, taken from reference TRBV5-1 and TRBJ2-3): KAGVTQTPRYLIKTRGQQVTLSCSPISGHRSVSWYQQTPGQGLQFLFEYFSETQRNKGNFPGRFSGRQFSNSRSEMNVSTLELGDSALYLCASSLLSAPGFTDTQYFGPGTRLTVL.

The V and J genes are TRBV20-1 and TRBJ2-1, with a tentative D call TRBD2 (5 bases). Germline loops: CDR1 DFQATT, CDR2 SNEGSKA (reference sequence). The CDR3 spans 15 residues. Trimming took 2 bases from V and 3 from J, leaving 14 bases between them. In DNA, the CDR3 is TGCAGTGCTAGAATATACGACCGGGACTACAATGAGCAGTTCTTC. Its translation is CSARIYDRDYNEQFF.

The chain links TRBV27 to TRBJ2-7; tentatively, D is TRBD1 (6 bases). CDR1 MNHEY and CDR2 SMNVEV come from the germline V gene (reference sequence). The V end lost 6 bases, the J end lost 5 bases, and 17 bases lay between the germline ends. CDR3 length equals 14 residues. This chain's CDR3 is CASSPYSYRDEQYF. The CDR3 DNA sequence: TGTGCCAGCAGCCCCTATTCATACAGGGACGAGCAGTACTTC.

This clonotype was seen more than once but under ten times. DNA of the CDR3: TGCAGTGCTAGAGATGCAGCCTTGGATACGCAGTATTTT. This gives the protein CSARDAALDTQYF. This chain uses TRBV20-1 with TRBJ2-3; D not certain. Germline V gives CDR1 DFQATT, CDR2 SNEGSKA (reference sequence). V was clipped by 0 bases and J by 6 bases, with 10 bases between them. The CDR3 length is 13 residues.